The clone carrying this TCR beta chain has at least ten counts. What it binds is unknown. Germline loops: CDR1 GTSNPN, CDR2 SVGIG (reference sequence). This CDR3 spans 18 amino acids. The V and J ends lost 1 base and 0 bases respectively, with 19 bases between them. This sample was taken from a study of early T cells in non-severe SARS-CoV-2 infection. The overall study: Unsorted whole-blood RNA was sequenced in bulk, leaving chains unpaired.

Individual cDNA molecules received unique molecular identifiers. TCRdb redid the calling of the 5' RACE reads with MiXCR, one entry per CDR3 protein. The sample lists tens of thousands of distinct CDR3 sequences, 9% to 15% occurring once. Study-level points and caveats: In VDJdb matching, anti-spike CD8 responses were favored while private and CD4 specificities went missing.

V usage is TRBV30 and J usage is TRBJ1-5; D call uncertain. This receptor was identified in an adult who was a healthcare worker with PCR-confirmed SARS-CoV-2 infection or an uninfected control (not recorded which). Sample: whole blood. The CDR3 sequence is CAWSGPTGSPYSNQPQHF. For the CDR3, the DNA is TGTGCCTGGAGTGGACCCACCGGGAGCCCTTATAGCAATCAGCCCCAGCATTTT.